A single T cell receptor beta chain is shown here with its context. The antigen it recognizes is unknown. No base-level quality is on record; no much larger clone is a single base apart. This sample was included in a study of PD-L1 blockade in urothelial cancer (dated by TCRdb to about 2017). Background for the entire study: Therapy was started in the mid-2010s for all patients, and atezolizumab 1,200 mg was administered intravenously every 3 weeks. In the same patients, pretreatment tumors underwent whole exome sequencing and RNA sequencing in addition to TCR sequencing. Pretreatment tumor samples, along with matched peripheral blood serially collected before and after atezolizumab treatment, were subjected to TCR sequencing. Pretreatment blood TCR-seq was available for nearly 30 patients, at least one posttreatment blood collection was obtained for around 25 patients, and tumor TCR-seq was available for around 25 patients. Durable clinical benefit was achieved by nine patients but not by the remaining 20. Blood samples were analyzed 3 weeks after the start of treatment (second dose) and 6 weeks after the start of treatment. Progression-free survival longer than 6 months counted as durable clinical benefit, and TCR features were additionally tested against both progression-free and overall survival. Twenty-five of 29 patients were males with bladder-origin urothelial cancer, and about 60% of the roughly 30 reported a prior smoking history. The study, an exploratory multi-omic analysis, examined somatic, immune and clinical correlates of response to PD-L1 blockade with atezolizumab in urothelial cancer. Patients had an ECOG performance status of 0 or 1 and had received between 0 and 3 prior chemotherapy regimens. Blood samples gave a median of about 150,000 T cells and tens of thousands of unique TCRs, with a median clonality of approximately 0.08.

Trimming removed 4 bases from V and 0 bases from J; the gene matches leave 10 bases unexplained. CDR1 and CDR2 (LNHDA, SQIVND) derive from the germline V gene (reference sequence). The CDR3 measures 17 amino acids from cysteine to phenylalanine. Solely the CDR3 DNA is kept, with 51 bases framed from the first base. Synthetic TCR analog templates were spiked into each PCR to estimate absolute template abundance from read counts. The immunoSEQ assay was used to amplify TCRbeta CDR3 regions from genomic DNA with bias-controlled V and J gene primers. Rearranged TCRbeta segments were sequenced at approximately 20X coverage. The original pipeline was this. Sequencing errors were corrected by clustering and CDR3s were annotated against IMGT to assign V, D and J genes. Downstream analyses used only productive TCRbeta rearrangements and left out out-of-frame or stop-codon sequences. To compute clonality, Shannon entropy was normalized by the log of the number of unique productive sequences and then subtracted from one. Fisher's exact test with Benjamini-Hochberg correction, using a cutoff of adjusted p below 0.01, was how clones that differed between time points or between blood and tumor were identified. TCRdb took this table from immuneACCESS and kept in-frame rearrangements with V and J called. Such tables lack part of the clones; where checked against another copy, unresolved V genes explain under half of the gap, and the rest is unexplained. V and J calls and clone size come straight from that table; D and trimming were deduced from the DNA. The sample data list tens of thousands of clones, and around 83% of these were observed just once. The top ten clonotypes cover more than 1.5% of the sample.

General study outcomes and caveats: Improved progression-free and overall survival was found to be associated with pretreatment peripheral blood TCR clonality below the median. Because of the small sample size (n = 29) and the many exploratory analyses performed, the results are intended to be regarded as hypothesis-generating. Among patients with durable benefit, tumor-associated TCR clones showed greater expansion in peripheral blood 3 weeks after treatment started (n of about 21, p = 0.022).

What this sample's time point label stands for: pretreatment peripheral blood. The cohort included about 29 patients with locally advanced or metastatic urothelial carcinoma who were treated at Memorial Sloan Kettering on a trial protocol. Peripheral blood mononuclear cells were collected pretreatment and during treatment, at between 1 and 8 total time points per patient. The Qiagen DNeasy Blood extraction kit was used to purify genomic DNA from total PBMCs and from tumor samples. PBMCs were collected pretreatment and during treatment and were isolated and stored as previously described. This chain joins TRBV19 to TRBJ2-7, with TRBD2 identical over 9 junction bases. This sequence originates from a man aged 45-65 years with urothelial cancer. The sequencing here drew on PBMCs, taken around atezolizumab (anti-PD-L1) treatment. The DNA is as follows: TGTGCCAGTAGTAATATTGACAGCGGGAGGAGCTCCTACGAGCAGTACTTC. Translated, it reads CASSNIDSGRSSYEQYF.